This entry describes one T cell receptor beta chain. The antigen is not known. The data originate from a study of OX40 agonist ivuxolimab in advanced cancers. The overall study: Recorded diagnoses for dose-escalation patients were hepatocellular carcinoma, melanoma, renal cell or head and neck cancer. At just under 85% male, the cohort had a mean age of approximately 60 years, ranging from 23 to 79.

The germline V gene encodes CDR1 LNHDA and CDR2 SQIVND (reference sequence). The CDR3 covers 13 residues. V lost 5 bases, J lost 5 bases, and 11 bases lay in between. The assay was immunoSEQ multiplex PCR, and TCRdb's table has in-frame clones only and misses some. The data contain tens of thousands of clones, 91% of them singletons. Overall study findings and caveats: The mean number of expanded clones was higher in CD8+ T cells than in CD4+. With doses of 0.1-3.0 mg/kg, partial responders showed among the lowest clonal expansion.

The sequencing here drew on CD4+ or CD8+ T cells sorted from blood, taken in a trial of the OX40 agonist ivuxolimab. This sequence was found in an adult with an advanced solid tumor such as melanoma, head and neck, liver or kidney cancer. The genes are TRBV19 and TRBJ2-3; D may be TRBD1 (6 bases). DNA for the CDR3: TGTGCCAGTAGTGTGCAGGGGAAAGATACGCAGTATTTT. This sequence encodes CASSVQGKDTQYF.